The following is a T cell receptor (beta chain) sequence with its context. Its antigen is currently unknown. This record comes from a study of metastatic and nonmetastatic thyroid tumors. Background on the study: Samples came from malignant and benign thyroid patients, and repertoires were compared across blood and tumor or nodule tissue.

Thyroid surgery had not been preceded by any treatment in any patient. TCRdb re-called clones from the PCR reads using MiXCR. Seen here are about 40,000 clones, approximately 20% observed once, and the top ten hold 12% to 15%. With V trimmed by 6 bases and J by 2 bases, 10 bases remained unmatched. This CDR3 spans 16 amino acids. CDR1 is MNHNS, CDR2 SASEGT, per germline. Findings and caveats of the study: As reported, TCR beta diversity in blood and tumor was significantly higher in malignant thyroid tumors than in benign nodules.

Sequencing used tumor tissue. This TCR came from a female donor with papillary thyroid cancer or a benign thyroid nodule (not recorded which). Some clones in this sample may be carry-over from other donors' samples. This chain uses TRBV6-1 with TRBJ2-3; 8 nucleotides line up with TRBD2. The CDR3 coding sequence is TGTGCCAGCAGCTTGACAGGACTAGCCCCCACAGATACGCAGTATTTT. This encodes CASSLTGLAPTDTQYF.